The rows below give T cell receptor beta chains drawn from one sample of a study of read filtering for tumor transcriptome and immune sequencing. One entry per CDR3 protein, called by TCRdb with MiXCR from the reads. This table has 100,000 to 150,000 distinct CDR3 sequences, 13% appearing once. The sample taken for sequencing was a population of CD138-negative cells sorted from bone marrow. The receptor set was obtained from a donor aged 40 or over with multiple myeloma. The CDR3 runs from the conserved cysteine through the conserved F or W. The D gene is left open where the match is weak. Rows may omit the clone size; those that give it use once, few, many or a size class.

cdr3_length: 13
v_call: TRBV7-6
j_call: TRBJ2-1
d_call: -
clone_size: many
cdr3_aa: CASSLDQGGEQFF
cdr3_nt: TGTGCCAGCAGCTTAGATCAGGGAGGTGAGCAGTTCTTC

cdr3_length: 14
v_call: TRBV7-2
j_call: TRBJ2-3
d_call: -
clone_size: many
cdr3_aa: CASSLRRNSDTQYF
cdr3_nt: TGTGCCAGCAGCTTACGGCGAAATTCAGATACGCAGTATTTT

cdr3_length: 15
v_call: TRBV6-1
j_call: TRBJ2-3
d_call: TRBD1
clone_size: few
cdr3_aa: CASVTTGTAPVTQYF
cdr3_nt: TGTGCCAGCGTTACCACCGGGACAGCCCCCGTTACGCAGTATTTT

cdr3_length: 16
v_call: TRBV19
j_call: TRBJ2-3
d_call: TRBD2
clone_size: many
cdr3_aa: CASSDGLAAYTDTQYF
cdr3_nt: TGTGCCAGTAGTGATGGGCTAGCGGCGTACACAGATACGCAGTATTTT

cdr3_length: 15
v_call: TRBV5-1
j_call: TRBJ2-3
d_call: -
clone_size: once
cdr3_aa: CASSLAPGTTDTQYF
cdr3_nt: TGCGCCAGCAGCTTGGCCCCCGGGACCACAGATACGCAGTATTTT

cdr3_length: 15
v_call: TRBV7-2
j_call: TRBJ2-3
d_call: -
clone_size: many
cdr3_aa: CASTEGALHTDTQYF
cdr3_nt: TGTGCCAGCACCGAAGGGGCACTGCACACAGATACGCAGTATTTT

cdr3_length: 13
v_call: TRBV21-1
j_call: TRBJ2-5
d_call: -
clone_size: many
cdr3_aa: CAHPGGSKETQYF
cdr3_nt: TGTGCCCACCCAGGGGGGTCCAAAGAGACCCAGTACTTC

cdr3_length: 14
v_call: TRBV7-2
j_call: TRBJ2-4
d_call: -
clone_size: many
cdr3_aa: CASSLMVAKNIQYF
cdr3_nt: TGTGCCAGCAGCTTAATGGTAGCCAAAAACATTCAGTACTTC

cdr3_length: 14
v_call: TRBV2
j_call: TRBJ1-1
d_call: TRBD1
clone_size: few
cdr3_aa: CASSRDRGRAEAFF
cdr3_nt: TGTGCCAGCAGTAGGGACAGGGGCAGGGCTGAAGCTTTCTTT

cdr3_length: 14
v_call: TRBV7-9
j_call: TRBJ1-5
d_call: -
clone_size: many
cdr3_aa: CASSLQNSNQPQHF
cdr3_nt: TGTGCCAGCAGCTTGCAGAATAGCAATCAGCCCCAGCATTTT

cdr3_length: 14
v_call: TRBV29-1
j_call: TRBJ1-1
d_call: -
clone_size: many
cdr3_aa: CSVGVVGAGTEAFF
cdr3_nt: TGCAGCGTTGGTGTCGTGGGCGCGGGGACTGAAGCTTTCTTT

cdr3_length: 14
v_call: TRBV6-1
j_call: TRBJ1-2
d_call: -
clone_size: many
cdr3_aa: CASYLKLGGNGYTF
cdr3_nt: TGTGCCAGTTACTTAAAACTGGGGGGAAATGGCTACACCTTC

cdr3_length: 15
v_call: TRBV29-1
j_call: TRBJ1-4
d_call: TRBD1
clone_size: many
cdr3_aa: CSVEEGTGGNEKLFF
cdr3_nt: TGCAGCGTTGAAGAGGGAACAGGGGGGAATGAAAAACTGTTTTTT

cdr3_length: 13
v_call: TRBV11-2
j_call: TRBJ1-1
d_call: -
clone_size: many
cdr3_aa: CASSIGGRGSAFF
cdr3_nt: TGTGCCAGCAGCATTGGGGGTAGGGGTTCTGCTTTCTTT

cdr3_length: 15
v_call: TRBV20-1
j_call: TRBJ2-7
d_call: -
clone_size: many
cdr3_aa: CSASKGDRPTYEQYF
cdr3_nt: TGCAGTGCCTCTAAAGGAGACAGACCAACTTACGAGCAGTACTTC

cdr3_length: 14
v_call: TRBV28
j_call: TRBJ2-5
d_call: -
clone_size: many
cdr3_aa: CASSTPTGSETQYF
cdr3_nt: TGTGCCAGCAGTACCCCCACAGGGAGTGAGACCCAGTACTTC

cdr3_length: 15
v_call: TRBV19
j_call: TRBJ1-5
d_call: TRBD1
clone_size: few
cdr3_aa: CASSMPGTDNQPQHF
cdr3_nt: TGTGCCAGTAGCATGCCTGGGACAGATAACCAGCCCCAGCATTTT

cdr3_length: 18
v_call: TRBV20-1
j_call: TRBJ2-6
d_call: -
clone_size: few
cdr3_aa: CSARGRSEGLSGANALTF
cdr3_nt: TGCAGTGCTAGAGGCCGCTCCGAGGGTCTGTCTGGGGCCAACGCCCTGACTTTC

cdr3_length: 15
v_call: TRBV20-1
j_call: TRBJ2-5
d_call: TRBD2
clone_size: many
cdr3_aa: CSAAPRLAGQETQYF
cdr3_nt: TGCAGTGCTGCCCCCCGACTAGCGGGCCAAGAGACCCAGTACTTC

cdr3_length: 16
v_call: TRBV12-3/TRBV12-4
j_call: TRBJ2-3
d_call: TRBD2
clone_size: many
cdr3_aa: CASSSGLAGTLDTQYF
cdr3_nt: TGTGCCAGCAGTTCCGGACTAGCGGGGACTCTGGATACGCAGTATTTT

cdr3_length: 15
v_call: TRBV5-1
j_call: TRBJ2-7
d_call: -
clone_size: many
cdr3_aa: CASSDAGAYSYEQYF
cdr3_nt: TGCGCCAGCAGCGACGCCGGGGCCTACTCCTACGAGCAGTACTTC

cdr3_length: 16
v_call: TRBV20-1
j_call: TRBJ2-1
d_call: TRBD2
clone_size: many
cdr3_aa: CSAPGSGGSVYNEQFF
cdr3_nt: TGCAGTGCTCCTGGTAGCGGGGGGTCGGTCTACAATGAGCAGTTCTTC

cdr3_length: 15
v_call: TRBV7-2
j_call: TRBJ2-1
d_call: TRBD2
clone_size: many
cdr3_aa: CASRRGLAGGDEQFF
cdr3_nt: TGTGCCAGCAGACGTGGACTAGCGGGGGGGGATGAGCAGTTCTTC

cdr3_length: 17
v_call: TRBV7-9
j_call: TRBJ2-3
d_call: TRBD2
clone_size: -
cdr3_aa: CASSPGLAGEITDTQYF
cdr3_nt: TGTGCCAGCAGCCCCGGACTAGCGGGGGAAATCACAGATACGCAGTATTTT

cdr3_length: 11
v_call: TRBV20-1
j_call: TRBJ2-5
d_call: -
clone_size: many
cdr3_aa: CSARKKETQYF
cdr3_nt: TGCAGTGCTAGGAAGAAAGAGACCCAGTACTTC

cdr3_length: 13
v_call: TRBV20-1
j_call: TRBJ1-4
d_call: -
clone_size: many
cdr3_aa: CSATGGANEKLFF
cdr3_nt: TGCAGTGCTACGGGGGGGGCCAATGAAAAACTGTTTTTT

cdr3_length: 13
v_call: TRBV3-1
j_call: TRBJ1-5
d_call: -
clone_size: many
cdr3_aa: CASSQGTYQPQHF
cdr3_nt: TGTGCCAGCAGCCAAGGGACCTATCAGCCCCAGCATTTT

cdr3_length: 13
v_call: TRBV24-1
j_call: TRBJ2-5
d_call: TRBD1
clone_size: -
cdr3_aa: CGTRGQSQETQYF
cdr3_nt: TGTGGCACCAGGGGACAGTCGCAAGAGACCCAGTACTTC

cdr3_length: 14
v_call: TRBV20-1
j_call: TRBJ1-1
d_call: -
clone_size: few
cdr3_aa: CSAPLQGSYTEAFF
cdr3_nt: TGCAGTGCTCCCCTTCAGGGGAGTTACACTGAAGCTTTCTTT